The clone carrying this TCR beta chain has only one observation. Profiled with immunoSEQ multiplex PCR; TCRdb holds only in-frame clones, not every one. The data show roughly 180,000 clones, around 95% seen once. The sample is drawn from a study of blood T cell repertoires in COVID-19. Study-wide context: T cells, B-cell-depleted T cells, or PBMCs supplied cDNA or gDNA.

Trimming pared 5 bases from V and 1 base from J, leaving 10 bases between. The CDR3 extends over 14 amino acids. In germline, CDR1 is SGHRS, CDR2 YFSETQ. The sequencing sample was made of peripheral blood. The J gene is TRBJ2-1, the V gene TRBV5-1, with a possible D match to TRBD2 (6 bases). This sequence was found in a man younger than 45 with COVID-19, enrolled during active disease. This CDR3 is CASRRGDSYNEQFF. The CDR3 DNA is TGCGCCAGCAGACGCGGGGATTCCTACAATGAGCAGTTCTTC. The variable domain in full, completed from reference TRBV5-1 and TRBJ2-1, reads KAGVTQTPRYLIKTRGQQVTLSCSPISGHRSVSWYQQTPGQGLQFLFEYFSETQRNKGNFPGRFSGRQFSNSRSEMNVSTLELGDSALYLCASRRGDSYNEQFFGPGTRLTVL.